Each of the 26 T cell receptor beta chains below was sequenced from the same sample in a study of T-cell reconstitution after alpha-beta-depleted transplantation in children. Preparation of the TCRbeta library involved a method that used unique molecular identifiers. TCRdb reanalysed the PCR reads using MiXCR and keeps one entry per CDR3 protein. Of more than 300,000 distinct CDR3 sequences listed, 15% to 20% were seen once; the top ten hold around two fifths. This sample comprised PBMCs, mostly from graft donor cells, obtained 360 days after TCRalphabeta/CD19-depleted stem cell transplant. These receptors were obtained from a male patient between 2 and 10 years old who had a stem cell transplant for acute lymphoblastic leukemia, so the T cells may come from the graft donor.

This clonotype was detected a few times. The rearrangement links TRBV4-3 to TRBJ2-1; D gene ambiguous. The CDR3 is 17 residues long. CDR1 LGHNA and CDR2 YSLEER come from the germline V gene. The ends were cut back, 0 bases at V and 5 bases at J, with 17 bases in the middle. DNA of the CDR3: TGCGCCAGCAGCCAAGATTTGCCGTACACTCTTGACAATGAGCAGTTCTTC. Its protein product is CASSQDLPYTLDNEQFF.

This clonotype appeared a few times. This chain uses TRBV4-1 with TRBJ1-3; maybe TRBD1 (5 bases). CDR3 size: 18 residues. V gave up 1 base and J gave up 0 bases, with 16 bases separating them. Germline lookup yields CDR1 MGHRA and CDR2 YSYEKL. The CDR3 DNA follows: TGCGCCAGCAGCCAAGGCTGGGGGAACCGATTCTCTGGAAACACCATATATTTT. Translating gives CASSQGWGNRFSGNTIYF.

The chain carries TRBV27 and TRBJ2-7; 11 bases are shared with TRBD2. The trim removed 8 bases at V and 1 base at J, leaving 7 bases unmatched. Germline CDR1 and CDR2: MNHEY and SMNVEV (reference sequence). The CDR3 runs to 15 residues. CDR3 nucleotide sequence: TGTGCCAGCCCTACCGGGACTAGCGGTTCCTACGAGCAGTACTTC. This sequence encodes CASPTGTSGSYEQYF.

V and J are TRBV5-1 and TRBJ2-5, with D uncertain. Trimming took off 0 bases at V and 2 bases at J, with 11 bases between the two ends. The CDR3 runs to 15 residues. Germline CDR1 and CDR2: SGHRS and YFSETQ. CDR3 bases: TGCGCCAGCAGCTTGGCAGCAGAAACTCAAGAGACCCAGTACTTC. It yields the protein CASSLAAETQETQYF.

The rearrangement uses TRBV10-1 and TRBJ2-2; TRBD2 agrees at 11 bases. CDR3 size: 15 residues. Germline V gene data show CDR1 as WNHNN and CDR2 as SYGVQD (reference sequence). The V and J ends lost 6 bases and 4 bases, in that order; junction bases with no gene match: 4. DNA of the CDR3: TGCGCCAGCAGCGCCGGGACTAGCGGCACCGGGGAGCTGTTTTTT. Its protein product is CASSAGTSGTGELFF.

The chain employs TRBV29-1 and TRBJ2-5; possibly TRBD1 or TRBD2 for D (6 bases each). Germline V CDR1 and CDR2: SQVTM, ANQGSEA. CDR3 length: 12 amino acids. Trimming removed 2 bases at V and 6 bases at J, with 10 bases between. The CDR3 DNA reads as TGCAGCGTTGAAACAGGGAGGAAGACCCAGTACTTC. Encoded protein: CSVETGRKTQYF.

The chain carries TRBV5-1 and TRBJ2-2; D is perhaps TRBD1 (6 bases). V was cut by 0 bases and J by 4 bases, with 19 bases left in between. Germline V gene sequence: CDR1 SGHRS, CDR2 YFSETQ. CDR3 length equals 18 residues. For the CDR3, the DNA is TGCGCCAGCAGCTTGGGGCCCTACAGGGCTCGTAGCACCGGGGAGCTGTTTTTT. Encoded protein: CASSLGPYRARSTGELFF.

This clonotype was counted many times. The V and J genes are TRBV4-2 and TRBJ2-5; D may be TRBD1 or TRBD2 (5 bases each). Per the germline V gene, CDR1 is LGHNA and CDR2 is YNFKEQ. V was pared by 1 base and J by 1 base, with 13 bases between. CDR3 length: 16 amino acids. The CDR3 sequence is CASSQVIRGPQETQYF. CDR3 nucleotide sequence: TGTGCCAGCAGCCAAGTGATCCGGGGACCCCAAGAGACCCAGTACTTC.

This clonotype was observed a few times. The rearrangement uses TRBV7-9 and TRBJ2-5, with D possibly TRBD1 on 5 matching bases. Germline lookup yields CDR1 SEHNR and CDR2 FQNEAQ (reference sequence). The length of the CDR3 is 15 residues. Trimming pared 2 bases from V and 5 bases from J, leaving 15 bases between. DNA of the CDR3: TGTGCCAGCAGCTTAAGGGGTCCTAGTGGCGAGACCCAGTACTTC. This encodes CASSLRGPSGETQYF.

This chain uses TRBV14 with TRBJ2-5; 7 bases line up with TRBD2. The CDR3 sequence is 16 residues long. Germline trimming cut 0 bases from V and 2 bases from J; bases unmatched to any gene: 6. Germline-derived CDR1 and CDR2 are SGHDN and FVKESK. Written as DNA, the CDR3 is TGTGCCAGCAGCCAAGAGTTGGCGGGAGCTCAAGAGACCCAGTACTTC. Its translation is CASSQELAGAQETQYF.

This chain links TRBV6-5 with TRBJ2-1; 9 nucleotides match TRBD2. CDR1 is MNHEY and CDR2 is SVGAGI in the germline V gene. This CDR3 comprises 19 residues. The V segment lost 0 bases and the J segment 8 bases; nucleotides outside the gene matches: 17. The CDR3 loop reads CASSYSKIGGRAEVYEQFF. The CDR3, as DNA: TGTGCCAGCAGTTACTCGAAGATTGGCGGGAGGGCCGAGGTGTATGAGCAGTTCTTC.

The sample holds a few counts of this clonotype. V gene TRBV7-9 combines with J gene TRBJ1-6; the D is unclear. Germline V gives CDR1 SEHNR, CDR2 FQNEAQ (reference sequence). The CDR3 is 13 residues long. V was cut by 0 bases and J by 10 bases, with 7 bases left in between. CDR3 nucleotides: TGTGCCAGCAGCTTAGCCGAGCGGTCACCCCTCCACTTT. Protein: CASSLAERSPLHF.

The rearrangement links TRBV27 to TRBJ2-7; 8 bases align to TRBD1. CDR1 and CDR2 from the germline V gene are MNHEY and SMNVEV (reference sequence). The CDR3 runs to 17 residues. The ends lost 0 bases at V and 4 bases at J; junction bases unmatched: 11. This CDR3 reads CASSLSPDRAVRYEQYF. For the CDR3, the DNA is TGTGCCAGCAGTTTATCGCCGGACAGGGCGGTAAGGTACGAGCAGTACTTC.

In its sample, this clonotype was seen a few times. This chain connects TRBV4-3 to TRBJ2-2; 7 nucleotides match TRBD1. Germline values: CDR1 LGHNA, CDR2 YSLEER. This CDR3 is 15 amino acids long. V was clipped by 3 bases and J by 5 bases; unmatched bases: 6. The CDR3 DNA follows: TGCGCCAGCAGCCAGTACAGGGGCGGGACCGGGGAGCTGTTTTTT. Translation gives CASSQYRGGTGELFF.

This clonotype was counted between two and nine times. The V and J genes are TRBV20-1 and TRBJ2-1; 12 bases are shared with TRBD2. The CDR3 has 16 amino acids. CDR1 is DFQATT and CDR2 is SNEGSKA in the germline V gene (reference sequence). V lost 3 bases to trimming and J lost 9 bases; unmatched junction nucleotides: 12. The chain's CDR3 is CSARGTSGQKWVEQFF. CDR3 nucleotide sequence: TGCAGTGCTAGGGGGACTAGCGGGCAAAAGTGGGTTGAGCAGTTCTTC.

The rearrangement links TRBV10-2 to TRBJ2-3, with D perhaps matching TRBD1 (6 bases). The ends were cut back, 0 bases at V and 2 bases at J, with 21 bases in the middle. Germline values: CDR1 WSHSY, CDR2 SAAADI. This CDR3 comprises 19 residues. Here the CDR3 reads CASSESTQGTYDHTDTQYF. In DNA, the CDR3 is TGCGCCAGCAGTGAGTCGACACAGGGAACCTATGACCACACAGATACGCAGTATTTT.

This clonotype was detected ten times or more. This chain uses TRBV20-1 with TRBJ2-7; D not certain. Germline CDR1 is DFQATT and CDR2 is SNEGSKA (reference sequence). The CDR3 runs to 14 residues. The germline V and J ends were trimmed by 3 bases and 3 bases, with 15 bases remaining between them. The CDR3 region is CSASLRANGYEQYF. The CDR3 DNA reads TGCAGTGCTAGTCTCCGGGCGAATGGCTACGAGCAGTACTTC.

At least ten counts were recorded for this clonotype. This CDR3 reads CASSQDTGENEQFF. For the CDR3, the DNA is TGCGCCAGCAGCCAAGATACAGGGGAAAATGAGCAGTTCTTC. The genes are TRBV4-3 and TRBJ2-1, with 7 bases that match TRBD1. Losses at the gene ends were 0 bases for V and 7 bases for J; bases not matched to a gene: 3. Germline CDR1 LGHNA, CDR2 YSLEER. CDR3 length equals 14 residues.

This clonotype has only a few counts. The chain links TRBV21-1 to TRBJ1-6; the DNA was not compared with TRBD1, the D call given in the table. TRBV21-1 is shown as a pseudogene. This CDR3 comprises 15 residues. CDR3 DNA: TGTGCCAGCAGCAAAGAGGGGGCGGCTGGGTCACCCCTCCACTTT. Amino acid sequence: CASSKEGAAGSPLHF.

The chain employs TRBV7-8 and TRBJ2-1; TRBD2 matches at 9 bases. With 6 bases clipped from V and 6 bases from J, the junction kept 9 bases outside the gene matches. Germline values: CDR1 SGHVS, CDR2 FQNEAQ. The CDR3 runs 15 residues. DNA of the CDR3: TGTGCCAGCAGTTCCGGACTAGCGTTAACCAATGAGCAGTTCTTC. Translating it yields CASSSGLALTNEQFF.

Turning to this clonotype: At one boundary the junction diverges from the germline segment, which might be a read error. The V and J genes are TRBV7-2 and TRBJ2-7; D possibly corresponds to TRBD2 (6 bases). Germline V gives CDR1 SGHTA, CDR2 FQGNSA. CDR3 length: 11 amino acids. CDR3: CASSFGRDPYF. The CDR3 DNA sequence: TGTGCCAGCAGCTTCGGGCGGGACCCCTATTTC.

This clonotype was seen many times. CDR3 sequence reads: CASSPGWPLKEYNEQFF. Written as DNA, the CDR3 is TGCGCCAGCAGCCCCGGCTGGCCACTAAAAGAGTACAATGAGCAGTTCTTC. J is TRBJ2-1 and V is TRBV4-1; unclear D gene. Germline V gene lookup returns CDR1 MGHRA and CDR2 YSYEKL. V was clipped by 4 bases and J by 4 bases, with 20 bases between them. CDR3 length equals 17 residues.

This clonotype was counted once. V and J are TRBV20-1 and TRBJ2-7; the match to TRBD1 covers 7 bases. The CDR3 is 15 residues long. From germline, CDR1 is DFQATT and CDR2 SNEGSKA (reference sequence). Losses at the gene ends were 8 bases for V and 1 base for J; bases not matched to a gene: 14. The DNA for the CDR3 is TGCAGTCCTTTCCCGACGACAGGGATATCCTACGAGCAGTACTTC. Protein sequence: CSPFPTTGISYEQYF.

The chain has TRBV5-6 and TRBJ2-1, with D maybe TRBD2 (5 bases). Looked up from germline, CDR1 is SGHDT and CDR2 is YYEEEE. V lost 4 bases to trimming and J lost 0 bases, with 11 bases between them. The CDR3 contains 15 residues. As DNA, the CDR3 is TGTGCCAGCAGCGAGCGGTCCCGCTCCTACAATGAGCAGTTCTTC. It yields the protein CASSERSRSYNEQFF.

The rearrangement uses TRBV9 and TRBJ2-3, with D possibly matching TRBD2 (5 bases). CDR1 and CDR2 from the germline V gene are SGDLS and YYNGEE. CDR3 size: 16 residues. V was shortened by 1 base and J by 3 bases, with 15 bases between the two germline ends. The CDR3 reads CASSVPPSGETDTQYF. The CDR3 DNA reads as TGTGCCAGCAGCGTACCACCTTCTGGGGAGACAGATACGCAGTATTTT.

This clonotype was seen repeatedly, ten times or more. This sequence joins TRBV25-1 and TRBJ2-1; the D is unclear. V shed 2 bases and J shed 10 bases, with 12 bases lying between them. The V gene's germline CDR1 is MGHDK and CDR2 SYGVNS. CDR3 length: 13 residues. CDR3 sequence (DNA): TGTGCCAGCAGTGAAACCCGTCTCGGGGAGCAGTTCTTC. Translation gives CASSETRLGEQFF.